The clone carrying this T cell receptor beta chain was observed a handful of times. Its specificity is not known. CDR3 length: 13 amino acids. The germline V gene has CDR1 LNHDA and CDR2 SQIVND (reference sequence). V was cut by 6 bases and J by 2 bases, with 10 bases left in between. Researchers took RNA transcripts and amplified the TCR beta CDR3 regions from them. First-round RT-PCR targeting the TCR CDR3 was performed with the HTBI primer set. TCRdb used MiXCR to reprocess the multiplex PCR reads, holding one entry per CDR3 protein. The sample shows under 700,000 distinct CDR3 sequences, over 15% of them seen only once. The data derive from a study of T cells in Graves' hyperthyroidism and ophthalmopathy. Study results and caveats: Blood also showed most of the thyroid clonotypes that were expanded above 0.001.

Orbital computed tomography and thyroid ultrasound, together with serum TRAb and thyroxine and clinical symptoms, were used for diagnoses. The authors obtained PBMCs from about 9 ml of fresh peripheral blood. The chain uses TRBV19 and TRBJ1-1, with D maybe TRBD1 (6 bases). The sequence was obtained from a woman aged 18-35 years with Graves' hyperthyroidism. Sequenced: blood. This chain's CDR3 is CASRNRVNTEAFF. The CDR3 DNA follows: TGTGCCAGTAGGAACAGGGTTAACACTGAAGCTTTCTTT.